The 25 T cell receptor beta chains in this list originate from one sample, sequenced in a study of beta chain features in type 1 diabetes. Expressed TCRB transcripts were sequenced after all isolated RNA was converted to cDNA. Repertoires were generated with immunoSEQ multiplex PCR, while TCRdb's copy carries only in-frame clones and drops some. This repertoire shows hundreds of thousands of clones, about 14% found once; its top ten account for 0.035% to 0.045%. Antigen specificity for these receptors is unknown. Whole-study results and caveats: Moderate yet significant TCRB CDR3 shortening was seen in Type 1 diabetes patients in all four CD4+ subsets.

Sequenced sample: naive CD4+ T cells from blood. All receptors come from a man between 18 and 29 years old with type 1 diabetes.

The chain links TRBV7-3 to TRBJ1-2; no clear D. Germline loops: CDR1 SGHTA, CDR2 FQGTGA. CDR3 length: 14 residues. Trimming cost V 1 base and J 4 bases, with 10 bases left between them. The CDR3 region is CASSLNPGGYGYTF. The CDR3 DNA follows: TGTGCCAGCAGCTTAAACCCGGGCGGCTATGGCTACACCTTC. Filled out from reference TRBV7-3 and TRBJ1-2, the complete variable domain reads GAGVSQTPSNKVTEKGKYVELRCDPISGHTALYWYRQSLGQGPEFLIYFQGTGAADDSGLPNDRFFAVRPEGSVSTLKIQRTERGDSAVYLCASSLNPGGYGYTFGSGTRLTVV.

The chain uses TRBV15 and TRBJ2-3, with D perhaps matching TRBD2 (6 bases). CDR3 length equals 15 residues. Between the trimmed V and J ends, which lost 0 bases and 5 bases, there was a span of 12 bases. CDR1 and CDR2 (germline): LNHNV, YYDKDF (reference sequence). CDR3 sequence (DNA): TGTGCCACCAGCAGAGATCCGGGAGTGGGAGATACGCAGTATTTT. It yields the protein CATSRDPGVGDTQYF.

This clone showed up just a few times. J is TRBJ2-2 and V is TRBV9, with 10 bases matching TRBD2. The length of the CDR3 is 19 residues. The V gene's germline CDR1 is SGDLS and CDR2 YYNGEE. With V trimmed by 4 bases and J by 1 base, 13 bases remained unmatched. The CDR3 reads CASSTPGPRLAGNTGELFF. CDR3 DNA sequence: TGTGCCAGCAGCACGCCGGGTCCCCGACTAGCGGGGAACACCGGGGAGCTGTTTTTT.

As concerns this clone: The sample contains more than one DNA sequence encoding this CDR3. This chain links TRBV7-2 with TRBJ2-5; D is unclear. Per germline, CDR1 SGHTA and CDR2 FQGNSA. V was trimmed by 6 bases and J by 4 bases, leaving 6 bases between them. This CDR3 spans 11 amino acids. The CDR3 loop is CASSFRETQYF. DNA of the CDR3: TGTGCCAGCAGTTTCAGAGAGACCCAGTACTTC.

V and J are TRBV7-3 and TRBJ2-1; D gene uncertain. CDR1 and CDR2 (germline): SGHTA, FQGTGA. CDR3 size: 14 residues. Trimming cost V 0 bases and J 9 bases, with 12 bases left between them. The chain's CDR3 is CASSLTPGWVEQFF. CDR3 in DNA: TGTGCCAGCAGCTTAACTCCGGGCTGGGTTGAGCAGTTCTTC.

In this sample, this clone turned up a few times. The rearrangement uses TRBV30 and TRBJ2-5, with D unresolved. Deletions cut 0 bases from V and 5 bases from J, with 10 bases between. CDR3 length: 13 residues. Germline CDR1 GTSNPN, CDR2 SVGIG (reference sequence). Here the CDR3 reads CAWSVHKVETQYF. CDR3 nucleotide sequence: TGTGCCTGGAGTGTACACAAGGTGGAGACCCAGTACTTC. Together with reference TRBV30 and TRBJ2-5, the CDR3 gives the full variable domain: SQTIHQWPATLVQPVGSPLSLECTVEGTSNPNLYWYRQAAGRGLQLLFYSVGIGQISSEVPQNLSASRPQDRQFILSSKKLLLSDSGFYLCAWSVHKVETQYFGPGTRLLVL.

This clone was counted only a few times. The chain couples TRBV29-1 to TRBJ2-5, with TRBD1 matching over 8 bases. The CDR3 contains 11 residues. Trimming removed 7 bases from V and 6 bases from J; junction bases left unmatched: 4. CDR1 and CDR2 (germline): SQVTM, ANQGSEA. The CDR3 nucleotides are TGCAGCGGAGACAGGGGTCAGACCCAGTACTTC. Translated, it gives CSGDRGQTQYF.

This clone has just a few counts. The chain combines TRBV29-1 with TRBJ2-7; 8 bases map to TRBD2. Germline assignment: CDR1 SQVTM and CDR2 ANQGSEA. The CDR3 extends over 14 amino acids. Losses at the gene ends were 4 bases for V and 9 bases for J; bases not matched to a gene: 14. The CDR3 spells CSVVSGLAGRGQYF. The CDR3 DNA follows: TGCAGCGTTGTCTCCGGGCTAGCGGGCCGGGGGCAGTACTTC.

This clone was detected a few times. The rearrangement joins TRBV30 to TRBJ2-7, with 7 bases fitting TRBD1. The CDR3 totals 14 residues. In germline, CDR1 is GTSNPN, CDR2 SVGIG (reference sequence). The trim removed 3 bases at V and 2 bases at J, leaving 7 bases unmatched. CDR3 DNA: TGTGCCTGGAGCCGGACAGGCGTAACCTACGAGCAGTACTTC. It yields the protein CAWSRTGVTYEQYF.

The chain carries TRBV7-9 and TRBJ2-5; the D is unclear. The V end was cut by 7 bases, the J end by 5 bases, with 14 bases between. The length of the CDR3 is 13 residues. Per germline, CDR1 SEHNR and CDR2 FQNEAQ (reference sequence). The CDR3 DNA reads TGTGCCAGCACCTCCGACAACCGCGAGACCCAGTACTTC. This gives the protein CASTSDNRETQYF.

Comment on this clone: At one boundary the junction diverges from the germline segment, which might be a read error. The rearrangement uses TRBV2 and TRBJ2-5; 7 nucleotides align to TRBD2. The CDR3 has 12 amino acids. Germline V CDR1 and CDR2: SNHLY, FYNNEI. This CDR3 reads CASSEQNAGEDF. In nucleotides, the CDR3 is TGTGCCAGCAGTGAACAGAATGCGGGGGAGGACTTC.

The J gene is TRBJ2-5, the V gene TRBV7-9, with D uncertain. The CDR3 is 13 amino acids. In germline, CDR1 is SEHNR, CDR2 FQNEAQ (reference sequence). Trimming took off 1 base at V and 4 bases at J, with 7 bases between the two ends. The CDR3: CASSLGTLETQYF. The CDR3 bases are TGTGCCAGCAGCTTAGGCACCTTAGAGACCCAGTACTTC.

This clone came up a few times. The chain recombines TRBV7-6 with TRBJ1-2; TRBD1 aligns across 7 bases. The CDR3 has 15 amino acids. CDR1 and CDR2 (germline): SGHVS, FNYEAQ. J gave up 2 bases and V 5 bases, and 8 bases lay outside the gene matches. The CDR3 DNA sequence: TGTGCCAGCAGCCCTGGGGCCAGGGGGAACTATGGCTACACCTTC. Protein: CASSPGARGNYGYTF.

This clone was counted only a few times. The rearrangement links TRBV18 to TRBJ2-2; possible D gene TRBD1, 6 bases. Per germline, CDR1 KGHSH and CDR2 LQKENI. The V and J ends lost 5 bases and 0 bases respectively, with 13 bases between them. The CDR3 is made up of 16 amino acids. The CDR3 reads CASSFTGQANTGELFF. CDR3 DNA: TGTGCCAGCTCATTCACGGGACAAGCGAACACCGGGGAGCTGTTTTTT.

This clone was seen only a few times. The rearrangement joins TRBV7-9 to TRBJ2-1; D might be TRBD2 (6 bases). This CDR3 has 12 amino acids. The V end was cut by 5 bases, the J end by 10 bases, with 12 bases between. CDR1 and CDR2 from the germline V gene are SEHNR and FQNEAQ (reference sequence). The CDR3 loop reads CASSRTTGEQFF. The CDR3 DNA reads TGTGCCAGCAGCCGGACTACAGGAGAGCAGTTCTTC.

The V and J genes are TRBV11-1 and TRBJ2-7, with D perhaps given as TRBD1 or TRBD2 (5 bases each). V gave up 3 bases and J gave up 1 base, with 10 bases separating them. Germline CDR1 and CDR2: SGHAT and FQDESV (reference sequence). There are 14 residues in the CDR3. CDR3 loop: CASSLGDPSYEQYF. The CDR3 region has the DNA TGTGCCAGCAGCTTGGGGGACCCATCCTACGAGCAGTACTTC.

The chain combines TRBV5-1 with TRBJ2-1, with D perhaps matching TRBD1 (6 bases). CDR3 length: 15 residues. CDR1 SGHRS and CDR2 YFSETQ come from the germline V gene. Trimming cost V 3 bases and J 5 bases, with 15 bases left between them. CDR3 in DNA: TGCGCCAGCAGCTGGACCGGGACAACACACAATGAGCAGTTCTTC. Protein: CASSWTGTTHNEQFF.

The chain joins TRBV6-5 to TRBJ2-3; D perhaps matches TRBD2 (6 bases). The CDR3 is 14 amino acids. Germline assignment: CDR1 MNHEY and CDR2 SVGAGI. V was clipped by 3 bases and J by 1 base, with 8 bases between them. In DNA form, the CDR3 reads TGTGCCAGCAGTTATTGCGGGGGCACAGATACGCAGTATTTT. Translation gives CASSYCGGTDTQYF.

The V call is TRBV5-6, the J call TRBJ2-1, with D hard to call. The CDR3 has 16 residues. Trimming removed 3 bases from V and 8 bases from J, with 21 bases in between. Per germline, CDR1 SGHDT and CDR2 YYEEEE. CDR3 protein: CASSSTPALNNYEQFF. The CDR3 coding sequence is TGTGCCAGCAGCTCAACCCCGGCCCTAAATAATTATGAGCAGTTCTTC. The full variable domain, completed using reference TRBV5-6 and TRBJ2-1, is DAGVTQSPTHLIKTRGQQVTLRCSPKSGHDTVSWYQQALGQGPQFIFQYYEEEERQRGNFPDRFSGHQFPNYSSELNVNALLLGDSALYLCASSSTPALNNYEQFFGPGTRLTVL.

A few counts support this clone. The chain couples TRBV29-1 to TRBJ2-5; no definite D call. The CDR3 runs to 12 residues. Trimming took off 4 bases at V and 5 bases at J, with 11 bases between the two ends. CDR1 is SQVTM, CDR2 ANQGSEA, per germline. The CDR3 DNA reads TGCAGCGTTGGCCCCCAAGTCGAGACCCAGTACTTC. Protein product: CSVGPQVETQYF. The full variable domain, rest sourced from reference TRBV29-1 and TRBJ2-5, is SAVISQKPSRDICQRGTSLTIQCQVDSQVTMMFWYRQQPGQSLTLIATANQGSEATYESGFVIDKFPISRPNLTFSTLTVSNMSPEDSSIYLCSVGPQVETQYFGPGTRLLVL.

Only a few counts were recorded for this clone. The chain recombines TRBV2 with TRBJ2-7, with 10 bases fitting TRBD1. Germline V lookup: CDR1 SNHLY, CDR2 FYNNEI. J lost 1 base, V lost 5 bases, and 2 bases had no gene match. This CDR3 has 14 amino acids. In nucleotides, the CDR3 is TGTGCCAGCAGTAGGGACAGGGGTTCCTACGAGCAGTACTTC. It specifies CASSRDRGSYEQYF.

CDR3 coding DNA: TGCGCCAGCGGGCCCAGGGAGGGTGGCGCAGATACGCAGTATTTT. This translates into CASGPREGGADTQYF. V is TRBV4-1 and J is TRBJ2-3; 7 nucleotides agree with TRBD2. This CDR3 region has 15 residues. Germline CDR1 is MGHRA and CDR2 is YSYEKL. Losses at the gene ends were 8 bases for V and 4 bases for J; bases not matched to a gene: 12.

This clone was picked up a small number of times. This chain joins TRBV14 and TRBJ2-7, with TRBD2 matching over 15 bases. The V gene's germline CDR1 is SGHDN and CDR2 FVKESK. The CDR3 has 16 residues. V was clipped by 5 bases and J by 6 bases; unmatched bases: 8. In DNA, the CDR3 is TGTGCCAGCAGCAATCGATGGGGACTAGCGGGAGGCGAGCAGTACTTC. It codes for CASSNRWGLAGGEQYF.

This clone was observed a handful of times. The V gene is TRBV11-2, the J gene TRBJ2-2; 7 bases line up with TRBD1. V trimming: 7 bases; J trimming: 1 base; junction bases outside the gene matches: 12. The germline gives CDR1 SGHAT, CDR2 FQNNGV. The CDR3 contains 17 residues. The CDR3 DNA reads TGTGCCAGCAACGACAGGGACCGCAGGGGGAACACCGGGGAGCTGTTTTTT. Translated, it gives CASNDRDRRGNTGELFF. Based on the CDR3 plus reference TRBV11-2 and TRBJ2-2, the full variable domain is EAGVAQSPRYKIIEKRQSVAFWCNPISGHATLYWYQQILGQGPKLLIQFQNNGVVDDSQLPKDRFSAERLKGVDSTLKIQPAKLEDSAVYLCASNDRDRRGNTGELFFGEGSRLTVL.

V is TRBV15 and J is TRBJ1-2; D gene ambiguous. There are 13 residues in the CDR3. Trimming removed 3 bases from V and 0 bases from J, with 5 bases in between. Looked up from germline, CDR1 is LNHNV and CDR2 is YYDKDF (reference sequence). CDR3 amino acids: CATSSTPNYGYTF. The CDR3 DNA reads TGTGCCACCAGCAGCACACCTAACTATGGCTACACCTTC.